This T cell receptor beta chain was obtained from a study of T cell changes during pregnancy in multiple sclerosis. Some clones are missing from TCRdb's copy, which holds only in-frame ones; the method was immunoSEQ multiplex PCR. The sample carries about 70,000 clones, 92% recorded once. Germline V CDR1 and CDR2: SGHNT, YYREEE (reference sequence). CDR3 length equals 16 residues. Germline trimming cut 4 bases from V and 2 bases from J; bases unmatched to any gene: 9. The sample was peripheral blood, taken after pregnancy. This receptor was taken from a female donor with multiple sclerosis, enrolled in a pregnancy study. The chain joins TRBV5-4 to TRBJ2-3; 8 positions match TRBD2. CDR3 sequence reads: CASSQRLAGNTDTQYF. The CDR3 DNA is TGTGCCAGCAGCCAGCGTCTAGCGGGTAACACAGATACGCAGTATTTT.